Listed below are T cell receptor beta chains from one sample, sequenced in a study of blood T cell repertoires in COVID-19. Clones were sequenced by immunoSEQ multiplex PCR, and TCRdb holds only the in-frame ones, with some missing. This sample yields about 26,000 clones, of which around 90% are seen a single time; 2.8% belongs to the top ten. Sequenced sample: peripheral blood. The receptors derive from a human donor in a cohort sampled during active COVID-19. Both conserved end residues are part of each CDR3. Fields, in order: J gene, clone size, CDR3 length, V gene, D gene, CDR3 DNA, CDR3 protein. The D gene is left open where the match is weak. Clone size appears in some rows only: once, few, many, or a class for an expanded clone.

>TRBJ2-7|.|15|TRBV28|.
TGTGCCAGCAGCTTATTAGCCGTGTTATCCTACGAGCAGTACTTC
CASSLLAVLSYEQYF
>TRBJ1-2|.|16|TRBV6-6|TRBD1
TGTGCCATCTCCCGGCCTCTCAAGGGACAGGGTGATGGCTACACCTTC
CAISRPLKGQGDGYTF
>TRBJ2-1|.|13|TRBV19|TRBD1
TGTGCCAGTAGGGGGACAGGGGGGAATGAGCAGTTCTTC
CASRGTGGNEQFF
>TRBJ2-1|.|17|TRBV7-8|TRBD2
TGTGCCAGCAGCGTAAGGACTAGCGGGAGCTCCTACAATGAGCAGTTCTTC
CASSVRTSGSSYNEQFF
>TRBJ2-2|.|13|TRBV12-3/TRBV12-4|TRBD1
TGTGCCAGCAGTCCACAGGGGGCCCGGGAGCTGTTTTTT
CASSPQGARELFF
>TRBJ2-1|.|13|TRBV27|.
TGTGCCAGCAGTTTAGATCAGGCTAATGAGCAGTTCTTC
CASSLDQANEQFF
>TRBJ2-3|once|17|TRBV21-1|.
TGTGCCAGCAGCAAAGGCGGTGGGGGGACTAGCACAGATACGCAGTATTTT
CASSKGGGGTSTDTQYF
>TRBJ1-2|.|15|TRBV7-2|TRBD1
TGTGCCAGCAGCTTAGCTGGGACAGGTCTGAATGGCTACACCTTC
CASSLAGTGLNGYTF
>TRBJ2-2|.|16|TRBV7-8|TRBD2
TGTGCCAGCAGCTTCTTAGCGGGAGGTACCACCGGGGAGCTGTTTTTT
CASSFLAGGTTGELFF
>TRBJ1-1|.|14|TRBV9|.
TGTGCCAGCAGCGTTGAGTTCATGAACACTGAAGCTTTCTTT
CASSVEFMNTEAFF
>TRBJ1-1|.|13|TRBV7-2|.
TGTGCCAGCAGCTATCGGGGGGGGGCTGAAGCTTTCTTT
CASSYRGGAEAFF
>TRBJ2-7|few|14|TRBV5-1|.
TGCGCCAGCAGCTTGATTGGGGCTCACTACGAGCAGTACTTC
CASSLIGAHYEQYF
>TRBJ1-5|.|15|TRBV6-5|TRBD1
TGTGCCAGCACCTCCGCCGACAGGGTCGATCAGCCCCAGCATTTT
CASTSADRVDQPQHF
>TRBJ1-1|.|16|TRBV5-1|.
TGCGCCAGCAGCTTACTCGGTCAGGTTGGCGACACTGAAGCTTTCTTT
CASSLLGQVGDTEAFF
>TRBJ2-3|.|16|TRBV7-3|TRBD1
TGTGCCAGCAGCTCAAAGACAGGGTCTGGGACAGATACGCAGTATTTT
CASSSKTGSGTDTQYF
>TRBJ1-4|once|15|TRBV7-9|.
TGTGCCAGCAGCTTTGGGCGGGGGGCCGATGAAAAACTGTTTTTT
CASSFGRGADEKLFF
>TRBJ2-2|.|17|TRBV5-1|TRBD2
TGCGCCAGCAGCTTCAGCCTAGCGGGAGAGAACACCGGGGAGCTGTTTTTT
CASSFSLAGENTGELFF
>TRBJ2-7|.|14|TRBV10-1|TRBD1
TGCGCCAGCAGCCCGGGACAGCATCCCTACGAGCAGTACTTC
CASSPGQHPYEQYF
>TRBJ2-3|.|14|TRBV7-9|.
TGTGCCAGCAGCTTAGGAGGTGGTGGAGATACGCAGTATTTT
CASSLGGGGDTQYF
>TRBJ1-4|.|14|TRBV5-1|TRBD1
TGCGCCAGCAGCTCTGGGACAGGGGACGAAAAACTGTTTTTT
CASSSGTGDEKLFF
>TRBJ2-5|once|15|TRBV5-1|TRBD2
TGCGCCAGCAGCCCACGGGGGGGCCCCCAAGAGACCCAGTACTTC
CASSPRGGPQETQYF
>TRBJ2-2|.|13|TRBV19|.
TGTGCCGCACAGCCACCTAATACCGGGGAGCTGTTTTTT
CAAQPPNTGELFF
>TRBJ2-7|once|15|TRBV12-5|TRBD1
TGTGCTAGTGGCCCTGGACAGGGCCTCAATTACGAGCAGTACTTC
CASGPGQGLNYEQYF
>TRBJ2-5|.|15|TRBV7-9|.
TGTGCCAGCAGCCTCCGTGGACAAGGGTTAGAGACCCAGTACTTC
CASSLRGQGLETQYF
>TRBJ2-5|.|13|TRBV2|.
TGTGCCAGCAGTCCCAGGGTTGGAGAGACCCAGTACTTC
CASSPRVGETQYF
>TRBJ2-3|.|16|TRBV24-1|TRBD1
TGTGCCACCAGTGATTCATCCGGGACAGACACAGATACGCAGTATTTT
CATSDSSGTDTDTQYF
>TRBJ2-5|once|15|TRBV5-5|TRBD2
TGTGCCAGCAGCCAGTGGGGGGGTAGTCAAGAGACCCAGTACTTC
CASSQWGGSQETQYF
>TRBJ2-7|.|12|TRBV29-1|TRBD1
TGCAGCGTTGTGGGACAGGGAGCCGAGCAGTACTTC
CSVVGQGAEQYF
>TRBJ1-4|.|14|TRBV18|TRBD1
TGTGCCAGCTCCCAGGGACAGTCAAATGAAAAACTGTTTTTT
CASSQGQSNEKLFF
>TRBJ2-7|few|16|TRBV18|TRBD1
TGTGCCAGCTCACAACAAGGGGGCCTTGGCTCCTACGAGCAGTACTTC
CASSQQGGLGSYEQYF
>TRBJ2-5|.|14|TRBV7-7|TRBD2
TGTGCCAGCAGCGGACTAGCGGGAGAAGAGACCCAGTACTTC
CASSGLAGEETQYF
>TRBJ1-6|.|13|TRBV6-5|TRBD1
TGTGCCAGTGACCGGGACAGAAATTCACCCCTCCACTTT
CASDRDRNSPLHF
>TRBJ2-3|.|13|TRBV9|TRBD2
TGTGCCAGCAGCGAAGCGGGAGCAGATACGCAGTATTTT
CASSEAGADTQYF
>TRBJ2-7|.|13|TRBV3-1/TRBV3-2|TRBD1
TGTGCCAGCAGCCAAACAGGGGGCTACGAGCAGTACTTC
CASSQTGGYEQYF
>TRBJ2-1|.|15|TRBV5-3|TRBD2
TGTGCCAGAAGCACGACTAGCGGGAGCGGCAATGAGCAGTTCTTC
CARSTTSGSGNEQFF
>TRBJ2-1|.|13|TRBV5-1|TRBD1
TGCGCCAGCAGCTTGGCGGACAGGGATGAGCAGTTCTTC
CASSLADRDEQFF